These 27 T cell receptor beta chains were sequenced from one sample in a study of blood T cell repertoires in COVID-19 (dated by TCRdb to the early 2020s). Library preparation employed the immunoSEQ multiplex PCR assay. In TCRdb, the immuneACCESS table is reduced to in-frame sequences with V and J assigned. These tables do not hold every clone; where another copy was compared, an unresolved V gene accounts for under half, and the others remain unexplained. The sample table holds about 270,000 clones, of which roughly 86% were seen once. Around 9% of the sample is in the top ten clones. Material for sequencing was peripheral blood. These receptors came from a man between 35 and 55 years old with active or convalescent COVID-19.

The chain recombines TRBV2 with TRBJ1-1, with D hard to call. The V gene lost 4 bases and the J gene lost 4 bases, with 10 bases spanning the gap. The CDR3 extends over 13 amino acids. The germline gives CDR1 SNHLY, CDR2 FYNNEI. The CDR3 sequence is CASSAEGTTEAFF. CDR3 nucleotides: TGTGCCAGCAGTGCGGAGGGAACCACTGAAGCTTTCTTT.

The chain carries TRBV5-6 and TRBJ2-4, with D possibly matching TRBD2 (6 bases). V was trimmed by 0 bases and J by 4 bases, leaving 8 bases between them. Germline lookup yields CDR1 SGHDT and CDR2 YYEEEE. The CDR3 contains 14 residues. This chain's CDR3 is CASSLAGLKNIQYF. The CDR3 DNA reads TGTGCCAGCAGCTTGGCGGGACTGAAAAACATTCAGTACTTC.

This clone showed up just a few times. The chain uses TRBV2 and TRBJ1-2; 8 bases agree with TRBD1. Per the germline V gene, CDR1 is SNHLY and CDR2 is FYNNEI. The V segment lost 7 bases and the J segment 4 bases; nucleotides outside the gene matches: 8. CDR3 length equals 14 residues. The CDR3 DNA sequence: TGTGCCAGCAATACACAGGGGGAGGTCTATGGCTACACCTTC. It translates to CASNTQGEVYGYTF. Full variable domain (rest looked up from reference TRBV2 and TRBJ1-2): EPEVTQTPSHQVTQMGQEVILRCVPISNHLYFYWYRQILGQKVEFLVSFYNNEISEKSEIFDDQFSVERPDGSNFTLKIRSTKLEDSAMYFCASNTQGEVYGYTFGSGTRLTVV.

The V gene is TRBV6-5, the J gene TRBJ1-2; 8 bases agree with TRBD1. This CDR3 contains 14 residues. V was pared by 0 bases and J by 6 bases, with 3 bases of the junction left unmatched. Germline CDR1 is MNHEY and CDR2 is SVGAGI. In DNA form, the CDR3 reads TGTGCCAGCAGTTACTCTACAGGGGGAGATGGCTACACCTTC. Its protein product is CASSYSTGGDGYTF.

The V call is TRBV28, the J call TRBJ1-3; D is possibly TRBD1 (5 bases). CDR3 size: 14 residues. With 2 bases removed from V and 5 bases from J, the gap between germline ends came to 10 bases. Germline-derived CDR1 and CDR2 are MDHEN and SYDVKM. CDR3 residues: CASSLTGRRNTIYF. As DNA, the CDR3 is TGTGCCAGCAGTTTAACAGGCAGGAGAAACACCATATATTTT.

The chain employs TRBV3-1 (or the pseudogene TRBV3-2) and TRBJ2-3; D is possibly TRBD2 (7 bases). V lost 1 base to trimming and J lost 0 bases, with 14 bases between them. The CDR3 totals 17 residues. The germline V gene encodes CDR1 LGHDT and CDR2 YNNKEL (reference sequence). CDR3 coding DNA: TGTGCCAGCAGCCAAGGCGGGGGCTATACTAGCACAGATACGCAGTATTTT. The encoded protein is CASSQGGGYTSTDTQYF.

The gene calls are TRBV10-2 and TRBJ2-3; D gene uncertain. The germline V gene has CDR1 WSHSY and CDR2 SAAADI. The CDR3 length is 15 residues. V shed 4 bases and J shed 5 bases, with 16 bases lying between them. As DNA, the CDR3 is TGCGCCAGCAGTGTTGTAGGCAGGCTGCAAGATACGCAGTATTTT. Its protein is CASSVVGRLQDTQYF.

The chain recombines TRBV9 with TRBJ1-4, with unresolved D. The V end lost 0 bases, the J end lost 5 bases, and 11 bases lay between the germline ends. This CDR3 is built from 15 residues. The germline gives CDR1 SGDLS, CDR2 YYNGEE. As DNA, the CDR3 is TGTGCCAGCAGCGTAGGTGGGAGTACCAATGAAAAACTGTTTTTT. Residues: CASSVGGSTNEKLFF.

V usage is TRBV11-3 and J usage is TRBJ1-6; 8 bases line up with TRBD1. The CDR3 spans 16 residues. The V and J ends lost 5 bases and 10 bases, in that order; junction bases with no gene match: 13. In germline, CDR1 is SGHNT, CDR2 YENEEA. The CDR3 here is CASSPLPGGEGSPLHF. CDR3 nucleotide sequence: TGTGCCAGCAGCCCTCTACCAGGGGGCGAAGGATCACCCCTCCACTTT.

This chain joins TRBV5-1 and TRBJ2-4, with TRBD2 as a possible D gene (6 bases). Germline CDR1 reads SGHRS; CDR2 reads YFSETQ. The CDR3 has 18 residues. The V and J ends lost 1 base and 0 bases respectively, with 17 bases between them. CDR3 in amino acids: CASSLFSGDFVAKNIQYF. The CDR3 DNA follows: TGCGCCAGCAGCTTGTTTTCGGGGGATTTCGTAGCCAAAAACATTCAGTACTTC. The full variable domain, in which reference TRBV5-1 and TRBJ2-4 provide the parts outside the CDR3, is KAGVTQTPRYLIKTRGQQVTLSCSPISGHRSVSWYQQTPGQGLQFLFEYFSETQRNKGNFPGRFSGRQFSNSRSEMNVSTLELGDSALYLCASSLFSGDFVAKNIQYFGAGTRLSVL.

The chain has TRBV6-5 and TRBJ1-1; 9 nucleotides line up with TRBD1. The ends lost 0 bases at V and 7 bases at J; junction bases unmatched: 9. CDR1 is MNHEY, CDR2 SVGAGI, per germline. The CDR3 sequence is 16 residues long. The CDR3 reads CASSYSVGQGWCEAFF. The CDR3, as DNA: TGTGCCAGCAGTTACTCTGTAGGACAGGGGTGGTGTGAAGCTTTCTTT.

V usage is TRBV7-9 and J usage is TRBJ1-6; tentatively, D is TRBD1 (5 bases). This CDR3 spans 12 amino acids. Trimming stripped 7 bases from V and 8 bases from J, with 9 bases between. Germline V gives CDR1 SEHNR, CDR2 FQNEAQ (reference sequence). DNA of the CDR3: TGTGCCAGCACCGGAGGGGATTCACCCCTCCACTTT. It codes for CASTGGDSPLHF.

The J gene is TRBJ2-5, the V gene TRBV24-1, with 12 bases matching TRBD1. The CDR3 has 17 amino acids. Looked up from germline, CDR1 is KGHDR and CDR2 is SFDVKD. Trimming took 1 base from V and 5 from J; bases not matched to a gene: 7. The CDR3, as DNA: TGTGCCACCAGTGATTTTAGGGGACAGGGGGCTTGGGAGACCCAGTACTTC. Protein: CATSDFRGQGAWETQYF.

The rearrangement uses TRBV18 and TRBJ1-6, with TRBD1 identical over 9 bases. CDR3 length equals 16 residues. Per the germline V gene, CDR1 is KGHSH and CDR2 is LQKENI. V lost 3 bases to trimming and J lost 8 bases; unmatched junction nucleotides: 8. The CDR3 DNA reads as TGTGCCAGCTCACCCCAAAGGGACAGGGCATATTCACCCCTCCACTTT. It codes for CASSPQRDRAYSPLHF.

The chain joins TRBV7-3 to TRBJ1-2, with D maybe TRBD1 (6 bases). The length of the CDR3 is 14 residues. The germline V gene encodes CDR1 SGHTA and CDR2 FQGTGA. With 5 bases removed from V and 3 bases from J, the gap between germline ends came to 13 bases. CDR3: CASSPFAGDYGYTF. CDR3 in DNA: TGTGCCAGCAGCCCCTTTGCAGGGGACTATGGCTACACCTTC.

This clone showed up just once. The chain recombines TRBV6-1 with TRBJ2-3; TRBD1 might be the D (5 bases). CDR3 length equals 16 residues. V lost 1 base, J lost 6 bases, and 17 bases lay in between. Germline CDR1 MNHNS, CDR2 SASEGT. The CDR3 bases are TGTGCCAGCAGTGAAGGCAGGGTGTTAGGGGCTGATACGCAGTATTTT. This gives the protein CASSEGRVLGADTQYF.

The V gene is TRBV7-3, the J gene TRBJ2-3; TRBD1 might be the D (6 bases). The CDR3 contains 15 residues. The V gene's germline CDR1 is SGHTA and CDR2 FQGTGA. V was shortened by 1 base and J by 3 bases, with 11 bases between the two germline ends. The CDR3 nucleotides are TGTGCCAGCAGCTTAAACAGGGCTAGGACAGATACGCAGTATTTT. It specifies CASSLNRARTDTQYF.

The chain is built from TRBV9 and TRBJ1-2; D is possibly TRBD1 (5 bases). The CDR3 sequence is 17 residues long. With 2 bases removed from V and 1 base from J, the gap between germline ends came to 18 bases. Germline V gene data show CDR1 as SGDLS and CDR2 as YYNGEE. As DNA, the CDR3 is TGTGCCAGCAGCGTTGGGGCCAGTCTCGGGTTTAACTATGGCTACACCTTC. It translates to CASSVGASLGFNYGYTF.

The count of this clone is one. V usage is TRBV28 and J usage is TRBJ2-5; D unclear. The V end was cut by 6 bases, the J end by 4 bases, with 12 bases between. There are 13 residues in the CDR3. The germline CDR1 and CDR2 sequences are MDHEN and SYDVKM. The CDR3 is CASSGTVGETQYF. Here the CDR3 DNA reads TGTGCCAGCAGCGGAACAGTAGGAGAGACCCAGTACTTC.

This chain joins TRBV7-8 and TRBJ2-1, with 13 nucleotides matching TRBD2. The CDR3 covers 14 residues. The V and J ends lost 8 bases and 5 bases, in that order; junction bases with no gene match: 3. The germline CDR1 and CDR2 sequences are SGHVS and FQNEAQ. CDR3 coding DNA: TGTGCCAGCGGACTAGCGGGAGTAAACAATGAGCAGTTCTTC. It is translated as CASGLAGVNNEQFF.

With regard to this clone: Other DNA variants within this sample encode the same CDR3. The rearrangement uses TRBV29-1 and TRBJ2-3; D unresolved. Trimming pared 3 bases from V and 1 base from J, leaving 11 bases between. The length of the CDR3 is 14 residues. Germline CDR1 SQVTM, CDR2 ANQGSEA. The CDR3 loop is CSVDGGRGTDTQYF. The CDR3 DNA sequence: TGCAGCGTTGACGGTGGGCGAGGCACAGATACGCAGTATTTT.

In DNA form, the CDR3 reads TGTGCCAGCTCCGGGGCGGGGCGAACTGATTCACCCCTCCACTTT. This encodes CASSGAGRTDSPLHF. The chain uses TRBV27 and TRBJ1-6, with a possible D match to TRBD1 (5 bases). Between the trimmed V and J ends, which lost 8 bases and 8 bases, there was a span of 19 bases. The CDR3 runs to 15 residues. Looked up from germline, CDR1 is MNHEY and CDR2 is SMNVEV (reference sequence).

This clone has just one count. This sequence joins TRBV27 and TRBJ1-6, with 7 nucleotides matching TRBD1. This CDR3 contains 16 residues. Germline-derived CDR1 and CDR2 are MNHEY and SMNVEV (reference sequence). The V segment lost 2 bases and the J segment 5 bases; nucleotides outside the gene matches: 6. The CDR3, as DNA: TGTGCCAGCAGTTTAGCCCCGACAGGGAATAATTCACCCCTCCACTTT. Its translation is CASSLAPTGNNSPLHF.

The V gene is TRBV18, the J gene TRBJ1-2, with D tentatively TRBD1 (5 bases). Between the trimmed V and J ends, which lost 3 bases and 4 bases, there was a span of 18 bases. Per germline, CDR1 KGHSH and CDR2 LQKENI. CDR3 size: 16 residues. The CDR3 DNA sequence: TGTGCCAGCTCACCCCTCGAGGGAGGGGAGGGCTATGGCTACACCTTC. Its protein is CASSPLEGGEGYGYTF.

The chain carries TRBV27 and TRBJ2-1; D is perhaps TRBD1 (6 bases). V was clipped by 2 bases and J by 7 bases, with 12 bases between them. The CDR3 sequence is 14 residues long. Germline V gives CDR1 MNHEY, CDR2 SMNVEV (reference sequence). The chain's CDR3 is CASSLPGVGNEQFF. The CDR3 DNA sequence: TGTGCCAGCAGTTTACCAGGGGTCGGGAATGAGCAGTTCTTC.

The rearrangement links TRBV11-2 to TRBJ2-7, with 10 positions matching TRBD2. Germline V gene lookup returns CDR1 SGHAT and CDR2 FQNNGV. CDR3 length equals 17 residues. V lost 5 bases to trimming and J lost 0 bases; unmatched junction nucleotides: 10. DNA of the CDR3: TGTGCCAGCAGCCTACTAGCGGGACTTCCCCTCTCCTACGAGCAGTACTTC. It specifies CASSLLAGLPLSYEQYF.

J is TRBJ2-3 and V is TRBV4-2; possible D gene TRBD2, 7 bases. The germline CDR1 and CDR2 sequences are LGHNA and YNFKEQ. Trimming stripped 0 bases from V and 5 bases from J, with 15 bases between. The length of the CDR3 is 16 residues. This CDR3 reads CASSQEDGGAIDTQYF. The CDR3 DNA is TGTGCCAGCAGCCAAGAAGATGGGGGGGCAATAGATACGCAGTATTTT.